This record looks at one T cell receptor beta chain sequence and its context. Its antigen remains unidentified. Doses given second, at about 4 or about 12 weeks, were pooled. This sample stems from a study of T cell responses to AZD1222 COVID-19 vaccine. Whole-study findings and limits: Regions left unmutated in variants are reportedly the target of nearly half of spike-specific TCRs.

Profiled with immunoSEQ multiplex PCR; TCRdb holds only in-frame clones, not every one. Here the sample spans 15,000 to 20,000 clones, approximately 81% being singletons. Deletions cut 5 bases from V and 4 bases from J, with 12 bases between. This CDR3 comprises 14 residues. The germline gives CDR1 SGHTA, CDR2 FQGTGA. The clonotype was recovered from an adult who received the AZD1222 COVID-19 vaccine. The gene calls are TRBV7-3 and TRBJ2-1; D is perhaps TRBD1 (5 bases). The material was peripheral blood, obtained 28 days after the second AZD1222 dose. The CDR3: CASSAPPGYNEQFF. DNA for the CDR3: TGTGCCAGCAGCGCCCCTCCAGGGTACAATGAGCAGTTCTTC.